One and the same sample provided the 16 T cell receptor beta chains below, sequenced in a study of shared clonotypes between healthy human individuals. Generated by immunoSEQ multiplex PCR, the TCRdb table keeps only in-frame clones and is missing some. The sample carries some 490,000 clones, more than 75% recorded once. The sample consisted of PBMCs. These receptors were taken from a woman aged 40-49 years in good health. Some clones in this sample may be carry-over from other donors' samples.

This chain links TRBV7-9 with TRBJ1-4; 10 nucleotides line up with TRBD1. V lost 5 bases, J lost 3 bases, and 6 bases stayed unmatched. Germline V gene data show CDR1 as SEHNR and CDR2 as FQNEAQ (reference sequence). The CDR3 is 16 amino acids. CDR3 nucleotide sequence: TGTGCCAGCAGCCCCGACAGGGGGCTAGCTAATGAAAAACTGTTTTTT. It codes for CASSPDRGLANEKLFF.

The chain couples TRBV18 to TRBJ2-5; D may correspond to TRBD1 or TRBD2 (6 bases each). The CDR3 spans 15 residues. Per the germline V gene, CDR1 is KGHSH and CDR2 is LQKENI. Trimming shortened V by 3 bases and J by 1 base, and 12 bases separated the two germline ends. CDR3 sequence (DNA): TGTGCCAGCTCACCGGCAGGGGAGGTCCAAGAGACCCAGTACTTC. This gives the protein CASSPAGEVQETQYF.

On this clone itself: An end of the junction does not agree with germline; a read error may underlie this. The chain couples TRBV5-1 to TRBJ2-1; TRBD2 might be the D (5 bases). Germline V gene data show CDR1 as SGHRS and CDR2 as YFSETQ. The CDR3 has 14 amino acids. CDR3 in DNA: TGTGCCAGCAGCTTCACTAGTTTTGGCAATGAGCAGTTCTTC. As protein: CASSFTSFGNEQFF.

To note about this clone: Other DNA sequences from this sample encode an identical CDR3 as well. The chain uses TRBV5-1 and TRBJ1-3, with D possibly being TRBD1 (6 bases). Germline assignment: CDR1 SGHRS and CDR2 YFSETQ. The V gene lost 2 bases and the J gene lost 2 bases, with 8 bases spanning the gap. This CDR3 is 14 amino acids long. This CDR3 is CASSFGTPGNTIYF. Here the CDR3 DNA reads TGCGCCAGCAGCTTCGGGACACCTGGAAACACCATATATTTT.

This clone was recorded a few times. This chain connects TRBV29-1 to TRBJ2-1; the D gene is possibly TRBD2 (5 bases). The CDR3 has 14 amino acids. Per the germline V gene, CDR1 is SQVTM and CDR2 is ANQGSEA. The V and J ends lost 4 bases and 3 bases respectively, with 13 bases between them. CDR3 sequence reads: CSVGQDWGYNEQFF. The CDR3 DNA reads as TGCAGCGTTGGCCAGGACTGGGGCTACAATGAGCAGTTCTTC.

V and J are TRBV5-1 and TRBJ2-3, with TRBD1 as a possible D gene (6 bases). Looked up from germline, CDR1 is SGHRS and CDR2 is YFSETQ. V was clipped by 4 bases and J by 4 bases, with 19 bases between them. The CDR3 runs to 16 residues. CDR3 DNA sequence: TGCGCCAGCAGCACAGGGACCCAAATAAAGGCAGATACGCAGTATTTT. Residues: CASSTGTQIKADTQYF.

J is TRBJ2-7 and V is TRBV9; D call uncertain. V was trimmed by 0 bases and J by 6 bases, leaving 16 bases between them. This CDR3 region has 15 residues. The germline V gene has CDR1 SGDLS and CDR2 YYNGEE. In DNA, the CDR3 is TGTGCCAGCAGCGTAGGAAACGTGGGGTCGGGCGAGCAGTACTTC. Its translation is CASSVGNVGSGEQYF. Looking up the rest from reference TRBV9 and TRBJ2-7 gives the full variable domain: DSGVTQTPKHLITATGQRVTLRCSPRSGDLSVYWYQQSLDQGLQFLIQYYNGEERAKGNILERFSAQQFPDLHSELNLSSLELGDSALYFCASSVGNVGSGEQYFGPGTRLTVT.

V is TRBV30 and J is TRBJ1-1; 7 bases agree with TRBD1. V trimming: 1 base; J trimming: 4 bases; junction bases outside the gene matches: 3. The CDR3 contains 13 residues. Germline assignment: CDR1 GTSNPN and CDR2 SVGIG (reference sequence). The CDR3 sequence: CAWSATGATEAFF. CDR3 nucleotide sequence: TGTGCCTGGAGTGCCACAGGGGCCACTGAAGCTTTCTTT.

The chain uses TRBV5-1 and TRBJ2-3, with 8 positions matching TRBD1. Germline CDR1 reads SGHRS; CDR2 reads YFSETQ. The CDR3 totals 14 residues. J was trimmed by 4 bases and V by 4 bases; bases with no gene match: 5. CDR3 DNA: TGCGCCAGCAGCGCCGGACAGGGATCAGATACGCAGTATTTT. This translates into CASSAGQGSDTQYF.

The chain couples TRBV18 to TRBJ2-2; D gene ambiguous. The CDR3 is 14 residues long. V lost 4 bases and J lost 2, with 8 bases in between. Germline loops: CDR1 KGHSH, CDR2 LQKENI. The CDR3 nucleotides are TGTGCCAGCTCACACGGAGTAAACACCGGGGAGCTGTTTTTT. Translating it yields CASSHGVNTGELFF.

On this clone: Mismatch with germline at one junction end may stem from a read error. The V and J genes are TRBV9 and TRBJ1-1; no clear D gene. Germline V CDR1 and CDR2: SGDLS, YYNGEE. The CDR3 length is 15 residues. The CDR3 bases are TGTGCCAGCAGCCCCAACCCGGGCACGAACACTGGAGCTTTCTTT. This sequence encodes CASSPNPGTNTGAFF.

The chain has TRBV27 and TRBJ2-3, with 12 bases identical to TRBD2. The V gene end was trimmed by 8 bases and the J gene end by 6 bases; junction bases not matched to a gene: 6. CDR3 length equals 14 residues. CDR1 and CDR2 (germline): MNHEY, SMNVEV (reference sequence). The CDR3 DNA follows: TGTGCCAGCGGCACGACTAGCGGGAGTGATACGCAGTATTTT. Its protein is CASGTTSGSDTQYF.

Remarks on this clone: A much larger clonotype is one base distant, so this may be a read error. The chain has TRBV6-4 and TRBJ2-3, with no clear D. Germline V gene lookup returns CDR1 MRHNA and CDR2 SNTAGT. This CDR3 has 14 residues. With 2 bases removed from V and 4 bases from J, the gap between germline ends came to 10 bases. In nucleotides, the CDR3 is TGTGCCAGCAGTGACGACGGTTCGGCAGATACGCAGTATTTT. It specifies CASSDDGSADTQYF.

In this sample, this clone turned up once. Sequence at one end of the junction differs from germline and may be a read error. The gene calls are TRBV13 and TRBJ1-1; weak D call: TRBD1 (5 bases). The germline V gene encodes CDR1 PRHDT and CDR2 FYEKMQ (reference sequence). The CDR3 is 14 amino acids. The chain's CDR3 is CASRLVGGPTEAFF. The CDR3 region has the DNA TGTGCCAGCCGCTTAGTGGGGGGTCCCACTGAAGCTTTCTTT.

The chain couples TRBV2 to TRBJ2-1; D assignment may be TRBD1 or TRBD2 (5 bases each). The CDR3 loop spans 12 amino acids. Between the trimmed V and J ends, which lost 7 bases and 10 bases, there was a span of 14 bases. Germline V gene lookup returns CDR1 SNHLY and CDR2 FYNNEI. The CDR3 DNA is TGTGCCAGCACTCGGGGACGAGAGGAGCAGTTCTTC. Its protein product is CASTRGREEQFF.

V gene TRBV6-1 combines with J gene TRBJ2-4; D is possibly TRBD2 (5 bases). Between the trimmed V and J ends, which lost 4 bases and 5 bases, there was a span of 12 bases. This CDR3 comprises 14 residues. Per germline, CDR1 MNHNS and CDR2 SASEGT. CDR3 sequence (DNA): TGTGCCAGCAGTGGCGTAGCGAGCGAAAACATTCAGTACTTC. Its protein product is CASSGVASENIQYF.